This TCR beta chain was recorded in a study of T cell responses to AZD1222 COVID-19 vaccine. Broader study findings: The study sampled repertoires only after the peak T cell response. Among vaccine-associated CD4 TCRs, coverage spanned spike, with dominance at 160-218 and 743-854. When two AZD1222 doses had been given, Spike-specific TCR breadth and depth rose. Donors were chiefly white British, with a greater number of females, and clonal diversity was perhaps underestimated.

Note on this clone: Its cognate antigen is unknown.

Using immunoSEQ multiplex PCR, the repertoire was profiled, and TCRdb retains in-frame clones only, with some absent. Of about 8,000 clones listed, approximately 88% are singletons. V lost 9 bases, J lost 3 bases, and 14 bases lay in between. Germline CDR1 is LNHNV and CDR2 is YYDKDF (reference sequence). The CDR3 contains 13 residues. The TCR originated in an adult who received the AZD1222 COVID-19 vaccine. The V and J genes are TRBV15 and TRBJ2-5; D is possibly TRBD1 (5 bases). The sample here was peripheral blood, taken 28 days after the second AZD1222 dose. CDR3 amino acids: CATESWGEETQYF. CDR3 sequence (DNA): TGTGCCACGGAATCCTGGGGCGAAGAGACCCAGTACTTC.